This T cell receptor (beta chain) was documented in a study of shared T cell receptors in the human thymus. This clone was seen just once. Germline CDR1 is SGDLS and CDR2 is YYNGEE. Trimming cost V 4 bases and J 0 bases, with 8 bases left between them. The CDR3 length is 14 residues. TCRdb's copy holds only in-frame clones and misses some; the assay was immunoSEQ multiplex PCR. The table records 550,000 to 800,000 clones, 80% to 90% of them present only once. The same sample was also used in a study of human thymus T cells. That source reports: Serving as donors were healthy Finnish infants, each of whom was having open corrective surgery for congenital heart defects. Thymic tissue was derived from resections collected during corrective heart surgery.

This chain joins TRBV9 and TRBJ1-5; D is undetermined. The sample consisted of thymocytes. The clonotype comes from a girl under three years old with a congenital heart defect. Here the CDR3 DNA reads TGTGCCAGCAGCCCCGGTAATAGCAATCAGCCCCAGCATTTT. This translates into CASSPGNSNQPQHF.